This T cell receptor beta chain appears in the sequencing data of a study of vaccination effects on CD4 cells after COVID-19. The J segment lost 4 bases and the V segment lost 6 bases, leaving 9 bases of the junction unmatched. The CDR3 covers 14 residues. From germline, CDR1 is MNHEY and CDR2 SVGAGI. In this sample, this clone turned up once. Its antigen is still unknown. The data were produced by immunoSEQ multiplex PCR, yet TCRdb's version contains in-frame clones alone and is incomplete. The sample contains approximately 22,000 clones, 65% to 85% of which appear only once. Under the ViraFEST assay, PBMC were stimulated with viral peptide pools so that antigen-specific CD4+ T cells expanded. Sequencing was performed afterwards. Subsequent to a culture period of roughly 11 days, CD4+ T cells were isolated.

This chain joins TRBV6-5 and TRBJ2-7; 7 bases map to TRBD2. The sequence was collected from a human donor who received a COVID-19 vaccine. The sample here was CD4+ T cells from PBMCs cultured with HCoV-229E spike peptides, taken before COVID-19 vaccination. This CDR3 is CASRRAGDAYEQYF. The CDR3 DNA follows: TGTGCCAGCAGGAGGGCGGGAGATGCGTACGAGCAGTACTTC.